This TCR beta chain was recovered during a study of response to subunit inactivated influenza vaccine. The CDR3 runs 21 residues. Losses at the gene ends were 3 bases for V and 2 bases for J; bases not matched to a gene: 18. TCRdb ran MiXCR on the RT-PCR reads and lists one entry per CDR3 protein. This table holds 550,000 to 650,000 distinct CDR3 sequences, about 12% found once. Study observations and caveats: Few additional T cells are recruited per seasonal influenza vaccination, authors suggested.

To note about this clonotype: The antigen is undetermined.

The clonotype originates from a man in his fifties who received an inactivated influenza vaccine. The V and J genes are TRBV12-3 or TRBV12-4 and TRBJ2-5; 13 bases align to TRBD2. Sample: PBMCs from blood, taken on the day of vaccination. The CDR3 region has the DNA TGTGCCAGCAGTTTCAAAAGCTTCGGACTAGCGGGGGCCTCCCTGCAAGAGACCCAGTACTTC. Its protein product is CASSFKSFGLAGASLQETQYF.